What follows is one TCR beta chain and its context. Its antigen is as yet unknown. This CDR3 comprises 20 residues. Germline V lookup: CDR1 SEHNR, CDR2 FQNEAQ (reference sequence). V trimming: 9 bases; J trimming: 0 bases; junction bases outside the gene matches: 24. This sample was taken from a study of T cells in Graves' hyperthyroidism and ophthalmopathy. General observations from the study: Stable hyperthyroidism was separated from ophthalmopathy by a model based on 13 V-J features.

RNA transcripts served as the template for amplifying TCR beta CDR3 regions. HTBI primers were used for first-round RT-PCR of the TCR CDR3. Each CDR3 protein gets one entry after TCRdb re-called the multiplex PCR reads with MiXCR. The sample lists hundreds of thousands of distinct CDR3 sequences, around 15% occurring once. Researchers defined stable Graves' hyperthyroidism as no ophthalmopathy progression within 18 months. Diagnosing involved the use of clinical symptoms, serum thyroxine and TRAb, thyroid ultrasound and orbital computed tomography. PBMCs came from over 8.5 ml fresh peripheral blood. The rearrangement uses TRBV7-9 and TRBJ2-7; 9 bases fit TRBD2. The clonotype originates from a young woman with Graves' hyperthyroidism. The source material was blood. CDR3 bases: TGTGCCAGTGAAACCCCCCCCGGGCTAGCGGGAAGCGGGCACTCCTACGAGCAGTACTTC. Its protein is CASETPPGLAGSGHSYEQYF.